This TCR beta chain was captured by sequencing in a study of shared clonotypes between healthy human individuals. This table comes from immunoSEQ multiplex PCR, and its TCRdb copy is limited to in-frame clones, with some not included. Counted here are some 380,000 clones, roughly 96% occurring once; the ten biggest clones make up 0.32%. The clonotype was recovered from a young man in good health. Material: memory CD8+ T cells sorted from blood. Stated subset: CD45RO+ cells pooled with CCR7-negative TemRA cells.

The CDR3 sequence: CASRLVSGRRVPNEKLFF. In DNA, the CDR3 is TGTGCAAGTCGCTTAGTCAGCGGACGCAGGGTCCCTAATGAAAAACTGTTTTTT. The chain is built from TRBV12-2 and TRBJ1-4. TRBV12-2 has pseudogene status. The CDR3 sequence is 18 residues long.